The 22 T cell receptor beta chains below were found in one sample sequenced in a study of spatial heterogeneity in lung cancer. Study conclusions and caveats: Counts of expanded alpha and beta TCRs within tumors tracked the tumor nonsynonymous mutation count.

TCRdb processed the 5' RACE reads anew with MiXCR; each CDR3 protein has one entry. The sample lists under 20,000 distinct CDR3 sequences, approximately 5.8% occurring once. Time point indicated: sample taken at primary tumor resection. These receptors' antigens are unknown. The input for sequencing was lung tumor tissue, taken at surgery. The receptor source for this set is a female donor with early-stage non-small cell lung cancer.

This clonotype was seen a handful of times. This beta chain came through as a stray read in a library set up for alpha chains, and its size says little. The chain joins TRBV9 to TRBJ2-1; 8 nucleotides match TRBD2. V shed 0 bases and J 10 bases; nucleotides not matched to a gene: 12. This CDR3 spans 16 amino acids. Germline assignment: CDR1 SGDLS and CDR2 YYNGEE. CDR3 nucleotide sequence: TGTGCCAGCAGCGTAGGGGCAGGACTAGCCTCGTACGAGCAGTTCTTC. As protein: CASSVGAGLASYEQFF.

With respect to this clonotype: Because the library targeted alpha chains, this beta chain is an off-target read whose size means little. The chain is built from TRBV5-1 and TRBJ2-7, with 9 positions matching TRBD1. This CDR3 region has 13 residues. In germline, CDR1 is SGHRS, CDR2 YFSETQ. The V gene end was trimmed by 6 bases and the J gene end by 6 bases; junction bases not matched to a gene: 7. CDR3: CASTLDRGTEQYF. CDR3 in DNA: TGCGCCAGCACCCTGGACAGGGGAACCGAGCAGTACTTC. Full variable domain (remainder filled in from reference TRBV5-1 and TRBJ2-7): KAGVTQTPRYLIKTRGQQVTLSCSPISGHRSVSWYQQTPGQGLQFLFEYFSETQRNKGNFPGRFSGRQFSNSRSEMNVSTLELGDSALYLCASTLDRGTEQYFGPGTRLTVT.

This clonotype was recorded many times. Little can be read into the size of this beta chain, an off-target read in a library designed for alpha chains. The CDR3 nucleotides are TGTGCCAGCAGTCTCACAGATACGCAGTATTTT. Protein: CASSLTDTQYF. This chain links TRBV2 with TRBJ2-3; D remains unclear. Trimming took off 5 bases at V and 2 bases at J, with 2 bases between the two ends. This CDR3 has 11 residues. Germline CDR1 reads SNHLY; CDR2 reads FYNNEI. The variable domain in full, completed from reference TRBV2 and TRBJ2-3, reads EPEVTQTPSHQVTQMGQEVILRCVPISNHLYFYWYRQILGQKVEFLVSFYNNEISEKSEIFDDQFSVERPDGSNFTLKIRSTKLEDSAMYFCASSLTDTQYFGPGTRLTVL.

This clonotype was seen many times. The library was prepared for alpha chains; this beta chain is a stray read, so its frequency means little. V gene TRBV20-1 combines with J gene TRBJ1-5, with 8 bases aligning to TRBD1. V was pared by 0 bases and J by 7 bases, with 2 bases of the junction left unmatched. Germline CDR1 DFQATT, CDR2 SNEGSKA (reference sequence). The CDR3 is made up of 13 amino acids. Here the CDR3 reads CSARDDRGQPQHF. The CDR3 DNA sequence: TGCAGTGCTAGAGATGACAGGGGCCAGCCCCAGCATTTT.

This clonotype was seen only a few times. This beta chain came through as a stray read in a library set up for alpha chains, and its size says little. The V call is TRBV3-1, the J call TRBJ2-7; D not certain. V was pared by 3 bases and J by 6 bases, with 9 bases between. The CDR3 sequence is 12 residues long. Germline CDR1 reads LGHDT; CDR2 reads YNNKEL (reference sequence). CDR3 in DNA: TGTGCCAGCAGCCATCCACCCGGCGAGCAGTACTTC. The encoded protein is CASSHPPGEQYF.

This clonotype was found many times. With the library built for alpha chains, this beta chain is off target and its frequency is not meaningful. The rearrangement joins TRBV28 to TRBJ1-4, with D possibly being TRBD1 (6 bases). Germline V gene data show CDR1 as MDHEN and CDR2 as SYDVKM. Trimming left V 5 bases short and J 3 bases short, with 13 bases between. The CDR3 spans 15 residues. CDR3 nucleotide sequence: TGTGCCAGCAGTACCGGGGGGCGGCCTAATGAAAAACTGTTTTTT. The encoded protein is CASSTGGRPNEKLFF.

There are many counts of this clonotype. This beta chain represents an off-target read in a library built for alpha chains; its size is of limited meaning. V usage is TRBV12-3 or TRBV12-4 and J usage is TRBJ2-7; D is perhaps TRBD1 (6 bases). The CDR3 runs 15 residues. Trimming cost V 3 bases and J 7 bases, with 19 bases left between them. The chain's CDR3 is CASSFGAGDLGEQYF. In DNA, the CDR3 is TGTGCCAGCAGTTTTGGGGCAGGGGATCTTGGGGAGCAGTACTTC.

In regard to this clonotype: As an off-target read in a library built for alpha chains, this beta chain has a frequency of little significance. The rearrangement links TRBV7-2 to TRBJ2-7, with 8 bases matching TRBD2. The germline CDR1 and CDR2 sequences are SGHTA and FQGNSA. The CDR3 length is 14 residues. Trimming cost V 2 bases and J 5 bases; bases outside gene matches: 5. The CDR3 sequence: CASSLSGGADEQYF. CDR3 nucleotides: TGTGCCAGCAGCTTATCCGGGGGGGCAGACGAGCAGTACTTC.

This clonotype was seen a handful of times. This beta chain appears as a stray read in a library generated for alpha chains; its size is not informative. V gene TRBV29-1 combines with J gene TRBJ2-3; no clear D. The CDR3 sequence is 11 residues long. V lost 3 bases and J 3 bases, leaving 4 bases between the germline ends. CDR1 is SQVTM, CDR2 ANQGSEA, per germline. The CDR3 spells CSVERTDTQYF. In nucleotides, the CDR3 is TGCAGCGTTGAGCGGACAGATACGCAGTATTTT.

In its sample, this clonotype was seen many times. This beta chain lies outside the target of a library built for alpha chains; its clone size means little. The CDR3 DNA reads TGCGCCAGCAGCCAGAGGACTAGTTCGAGCACCGGGGAGCTGTTTTTT. It codes for CASSQRTSSSTGELFF. The J gene is TRBJ2-2, the V gene TRBV5-1; 7 bases are a match to TRBD2. The CDR3 consists of 16 residues. The V gene end was trimmed by 4 bases and the J gene end by 4 bases; junction bases not matched to a gene: 10. The V gene's germline CDR1 is SGHRS and CDR2 YFSETQ.

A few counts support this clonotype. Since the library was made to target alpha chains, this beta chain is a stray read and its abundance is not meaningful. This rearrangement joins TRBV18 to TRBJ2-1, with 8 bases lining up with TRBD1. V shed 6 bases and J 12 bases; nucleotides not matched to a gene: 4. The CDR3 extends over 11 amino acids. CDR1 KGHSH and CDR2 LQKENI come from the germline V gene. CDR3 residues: CASSEGTGQFF. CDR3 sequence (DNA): TGTGCCAGCTCGGAAGGGACAGGGCAGTTCTTC.

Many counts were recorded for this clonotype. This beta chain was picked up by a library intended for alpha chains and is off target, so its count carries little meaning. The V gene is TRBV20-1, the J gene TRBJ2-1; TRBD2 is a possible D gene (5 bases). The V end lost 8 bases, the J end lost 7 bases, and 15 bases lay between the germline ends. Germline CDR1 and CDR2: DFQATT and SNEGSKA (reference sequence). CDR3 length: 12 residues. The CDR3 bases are TGCAGTTCCAGAGGACTGGCGAATGAGCAGTTCTTC. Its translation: CSSRGLANEQFF.

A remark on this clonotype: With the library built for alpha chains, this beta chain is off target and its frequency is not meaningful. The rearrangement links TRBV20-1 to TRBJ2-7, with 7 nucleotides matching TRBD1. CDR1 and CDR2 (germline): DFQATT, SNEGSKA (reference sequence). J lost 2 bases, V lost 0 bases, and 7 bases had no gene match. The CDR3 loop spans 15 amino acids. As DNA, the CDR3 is TGCAGTGCTAGAGATCGGGTGACAGGGACCTACGAGCAGTACTTC. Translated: CSARDRVTGTYEQYF.

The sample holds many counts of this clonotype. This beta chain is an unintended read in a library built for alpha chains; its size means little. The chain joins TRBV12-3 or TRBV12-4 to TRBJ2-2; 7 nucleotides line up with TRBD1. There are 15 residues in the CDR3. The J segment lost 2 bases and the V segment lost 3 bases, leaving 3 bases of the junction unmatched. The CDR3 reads CASSFDRANTGELFF. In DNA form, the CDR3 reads TGTGCCAGCAGTTTCGACAGGGCCAACACCGGGGAGCTGTTTTTT.

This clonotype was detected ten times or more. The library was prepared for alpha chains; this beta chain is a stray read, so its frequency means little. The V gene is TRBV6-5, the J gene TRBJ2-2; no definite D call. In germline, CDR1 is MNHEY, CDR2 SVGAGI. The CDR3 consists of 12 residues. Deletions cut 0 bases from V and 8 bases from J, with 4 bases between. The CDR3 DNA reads TGTGCCAGCAGTTACTCGAATGGGGAGCTGTTTTTT. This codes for CASSYSNGELFF.

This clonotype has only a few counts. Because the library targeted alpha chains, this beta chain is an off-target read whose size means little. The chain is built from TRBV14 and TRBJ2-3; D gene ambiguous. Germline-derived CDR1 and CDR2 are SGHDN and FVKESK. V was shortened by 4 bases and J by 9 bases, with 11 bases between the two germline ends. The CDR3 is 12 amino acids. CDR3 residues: CASSPYAKTQYF. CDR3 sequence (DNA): TGTGCCAGCAGCCCCTATGCGAAAACGCAGTATTTT.

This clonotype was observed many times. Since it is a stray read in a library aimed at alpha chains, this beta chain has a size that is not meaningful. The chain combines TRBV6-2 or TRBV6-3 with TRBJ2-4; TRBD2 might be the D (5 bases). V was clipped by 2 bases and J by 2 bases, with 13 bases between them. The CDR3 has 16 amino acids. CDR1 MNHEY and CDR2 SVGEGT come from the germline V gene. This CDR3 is CASSYTGIAPKNIQYF. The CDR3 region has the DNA TGTGCCAGCAGTTACACCGGGATAGCTCCCAAAAACATTCAGTACTTC.

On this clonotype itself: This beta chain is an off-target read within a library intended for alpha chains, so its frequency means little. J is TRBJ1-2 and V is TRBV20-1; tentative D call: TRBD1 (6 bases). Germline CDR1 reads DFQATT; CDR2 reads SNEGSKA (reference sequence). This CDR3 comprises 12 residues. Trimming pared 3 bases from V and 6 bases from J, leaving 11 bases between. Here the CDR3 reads CSASRGGDGYTF. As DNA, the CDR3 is TGCAGTGCTAGCCGGGGGGGCGATGGCTACACCTTC.

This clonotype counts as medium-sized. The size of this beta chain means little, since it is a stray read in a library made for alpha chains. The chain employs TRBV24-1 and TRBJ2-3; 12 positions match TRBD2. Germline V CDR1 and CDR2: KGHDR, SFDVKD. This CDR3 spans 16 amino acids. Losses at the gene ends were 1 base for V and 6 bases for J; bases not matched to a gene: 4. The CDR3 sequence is CATSDFGLAGMDTQYF. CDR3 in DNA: TGTGCCACCAGTGATTTCGGACTAGCGGGAATGGATACGCAGTATTTT.

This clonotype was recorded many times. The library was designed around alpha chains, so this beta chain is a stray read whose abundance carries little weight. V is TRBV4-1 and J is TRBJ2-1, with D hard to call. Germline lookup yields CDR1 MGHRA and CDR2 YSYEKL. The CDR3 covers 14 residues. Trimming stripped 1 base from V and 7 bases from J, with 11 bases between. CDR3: CASSQGPYPNEQFF. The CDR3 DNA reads TGCGCCAGCAGCCAAGGGCCCTATCCGAATGAGCAGTTCTTC.

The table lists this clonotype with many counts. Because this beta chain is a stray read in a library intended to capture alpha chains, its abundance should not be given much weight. The CDR3 nucleotides read TGCGCCAGCAGTCCAGCCCAAGAGACCCAGTACTTC. Protein: CASSPAQETQYF. V is TRBV5-1 and J is TRBJ2-5; D remains ambiguous. Trimming shortened V by 5 bases and J by 1 base, and 6 bases separated the two germline ends. CDR3 length: 12 amino acids. Germline V gene lookup returns CDR1 SGHRS and CDR2 YFSETQ.

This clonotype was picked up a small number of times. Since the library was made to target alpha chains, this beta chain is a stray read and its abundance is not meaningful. The CDR3: CASRASGRESSYNEQFF. The CDR3 DNA follows: TGTGCCAGCAGGGCTAGCGGGAGGGAGAGCTCCTACAATGAGCAGTTCTTC. V usage is TRBV6-1 and J usage is TRBJ2-1, with TRBD2 matching over 12 bases. The J segment lost 0 bases and the V segment lost 6 bases, leaving 6 bases of the junction unmatched. This CDR3 has 17 residues. Per germline, CDR1 MNHNS and CDR2 SASEGT.